This paragraph covers one TCR beta chain sequence. The cohort comprised adults aged about 18 to 90 years residing in approximately 22 US areas. This sample was taken from a study of blood T cell repertoires in COVID-19. Germline CDR1 is SGHRS and CDR2 is YFSETQ. J gave up 5 bases and V 0 bases, and 2 bases lay outside the gene matches. The CDR3 extends over 15 amino acids. TCRdb keeps only in-frame clones here, not all; method: immunoSEQ multiplex PCR. Found here are hundreds of thousands of clones, approximately 86% of them singletons; the top ten hold under 2%. This receptor was identified in a woman aged 45-59 years who had recovered from COVID-19. The sample was PBMCs or T cells enriched from blood (not recorded which). This chain joins TRBV5-1 and TRBJ2-5, with 12 bases aligning to TRBD2. The CDR3 region has the DNA TGCGCCAGCAGCTTGGGACTAGCGGGAGTGGAGACCCAGTACTTC. Its protein is CASSLGLAGVETQYF.